This entry features one T cell receptor (beta chain) sequence. The record originates from a study of T cells in Graves' hyperthyroidism and ophthalmopathy. About the research overall: Upon initial diagnosis and before any treatment, peripheral blood was collected.

Trimming took 5 bases from V and 7 from J; bases not matched to a gene: 13. Germline V gene sequence: CDR1 SGHVS, CDR2 FQNEAQ. The CDR3 extends over 15 amino acids. Using RNA transcripts as the source, TCR beta CDR3 regions were amplified. Carried out on the TCR CDR3, a first-round RT-PCR used the HTBI primer set. Each CDR3 protein is one row after TCRdb ran MiXCR on the multiplex PCR reads. The table has about 700,000 distinct CDR3 sequences, 14% seen once. Patients aged 18 to 65 had newly diagnosed hyperthyroidism that had lasted under 2 months. Exclusion of patients followed from uncontrolled infection, other autoimmune disease, pregnancy or lactation. The PBMCs were sourced from fresh peripheral blood (more than 8.5 ml).

The specimen was blood. This TCR was sampled from a woman between 18 and 29 years old with Graves' hyperthyroidism. This chain links TRBV7-8 with TRBJ2-5; 7 positions match TRBD2. Written as DNA, the CDR3 is TGTGCCAGCAGCGCCGGCGGGAGACTTAGGGGGACCCAGTACTTC. Translation gives CASSAGGRLRGTQYF.